This TCR beta chain is drawn from a study of shared clonotypes between healthy human individuals. On sorted subsets, replicate PCRs used approximately 190 ng DNA, or approximately 33,000 T cell genomes. Using immunoSEQ multiplex PCR, the repertoire was profiled, and TCRdb retains in-frame clones only, with some absent. This sample has some 1 million clones, with about 75% found just once. The CDR3 length is 15 residues. Germline values: CDR1 SNHLY, CDR2 FYNNEI. The V end lost 7 bases, the J end lost 2 bases, and 17 bases lay between the germline ends. General study findings and limits: Sequencing of the sorted subsets was shown by rarefaction to be incomplete despite large depth. It was anticipated that sequencing depth would influence how many clonotypes donors shared. Naive CD4 clonotypes overlapped across a handful of donors at about 5.2%.

Remarks on this clone: As yet, its antigen is unknown.

This TCR came from a young man in good health. The gene calls are TRBV2 and TRBJ2-5; D may be TRBD1 (6 bases). The specimen was memory CD4+ T cells sorted from blood. The subset was: CD45RA-negative fraction. The CDR3 is CASNGQIKIQETQYF. CDR3 nucleotide sequence: TGTGCCAGCAATGGACAGATTAAAATTCAAGAGACCCAGTACTTC.